Listed here is a single TCR beta chain. It has no known antigen specificity. One base away there is no much larger clone; base qualities are not given. Inclusion was restricted to participants for whom at least one PBMC sample before ART initiation and at least two post-ART samples were available. Treatment was received in the United States of America by all participants with HIV. Before DNA extraction, cryopreserved samples of about 1-11 million PBMC were thawed and then washed. At the time of the earliest PBMC sample for each participant with HIV, ages ranged from about 20 to 55 years. PBMC samples from each participant spanned 1-4 timepoints before ART initiation and 2-8 timepoints after ART initiation, with a median of 7 samples. For every participant, serial HIV viral load, CD4+ T-cell count, ART history and demographic data were obtained. Genomic DNA was extracted from unsorted PBMC with a Qiagen kit on a QIAcube, processed in batches of 12 samples.

The entry originates in a study of long-term antiretroviral therapy in people with HIV (dated by TCRdb to 2021 to 2024). With respect to the entire study: Collection of the earliest samples took place about a decade ahead of the 2015 WHO recommendation for immediate ART, at a time when ART was typically delayed until CD4 counts fell. A total of around 200 cryopreserved PBMC samples were contributed to the cohort by 30 adults with confirmed HIV infection, with samples collected serially over a mean of approximately six years (range 1-12). About a third of the roughly 30 participants with HIV were female. This retrospective serial study examined whether starting ART and sustained HIV suppression were associated with changes in the composition and diversity of the TRB repertoire in peripheral blood. Test extractions of a monoclonal T-cell line alongside 30 or so polyclonal samples showed no cross-contamination during QIAcube processing. Broader findings and caveats from the paper: Unsorted PBMC were profiled instead of sorted CD4+ and CD8+ T cells because pre-ART samples had limited cell numbers. The samples were dated from about 2003 to 2018, and the ART regimens that were used may be less effective than current ART regimens. Starting ART was linked to a significant rise in TRB diversity, yet even with long-term ART the diversity remained significantly lower than in transplant donor controls. No data were available on ART adherence, viral resistance or therapy changes, limiting inferences about post-ART repertoire changes. Expanded TRB clones identified before ART initiation dominated the repertoire at all time points, although this dominance fluctuated and declined in many PLHIV after ART. Limited PBMC availability meant only the TCR beta chain was sequenced, without alpha chain pairing. Narrower CDR3 length ranges were observed in HIV repertoires than in controls, and an antigen-experienced repertoire with only a slight naive shift after ART was suggested by the network structure.

The immunoSEQ hsTCRB v3.0 assay was used at survey level resolution to sequence the TRB variable region. TRB sequencing targeted a depth of about 35,000-50,000 T-cell genomes per sample. TRB libraries were pooled and sequenced on an Illumina MiSeq using a v3 150-cycle kit. The original methods were these. Analysis of repertoires was carried out in R inside a reproducible Nextflow workflow spanning QC, data transformation and analysis. Custom analyses were implemented in LymphoSeq2, an R package for AIRR-Seq data exploration. Several samples that produced fewer than 5000 total TRB sequences were removed, so 150 to 200 HIV repertoires were analyzed. Among the 180 to 200 HIV repertoires that were kept, 59 were collected before ART initiation and under 150 were collected after ART initiation. Repertoires were downsampled to 5000 TRB nucleotide sequences, and summary statistics were averaged over 100 downsampling iterations. Only TRB sequences with CDR3 regions of at least seven amino acids were retained for analysis. A Shannon entropy-derived clonality score and the Gini coefficient were used to measure diversity. Repertoire networks linked the top 5000 CDR3 amino acid sequences whenever two sequences differed by an edit distance of one. Antigen specificity groups and MHC restriction were predicted for TRB CDR3 amino acid sequences with GLIPH2. To flag known associations with CMV, EBV, HIV or tissue antigens, CDR3 amino acid sequences were compared against VDJdb and McPAS-TCR. Pre-ART, post-ART and control groups were compared with Wilcoxon signed-rank tests and Holm-Bonferroni correction. Drawn from immuneACCESS, this table holds only the in-frame rearrangements with V and J called that TCRdb kept. Clones are partly lost; checked studies trace under half to an unresolved V gene and leave the rest unexplained. V, J and clone size were drawn from that table, and D and trimming were deduced from the DNA. This sample holds 15,000 to 20,000 clones; 88% were observed only once. Clones ranked in the top ten supply less than 15% of the sample.

The CDR3 starts with the cysteine, ends with the phenylalanine, and has 12 residues. The DNA shown is the 36-base CDR3, in frame from base 1. The junction shows trimming of 7 bases on V and 1 base on J, plus 10 bases between the germline ends. CDR1 and CDR2 were assigned from the germline V gene as SQVTM and ANQGSEA. The sequences come from unsorted PBMCs, collected 6.9 years after starting antiretroviral therapy. The receptor comes from a man aged 50 to 60 with HIV. The chain employs TRBV29-1 and TRBJ1-1; no D gene is confidently identified. The sequenced DNA is TGCAGCGGGGCTGAGAGGAACACTGAAGCTTTCTTT. This yields the protein CSGAERNTEAFF. The CDR3 plus the reference TRBV29-1 and TRBJ1-1 genes for the other parts give the full variable domain: SAVISQKPSRDICQRGTSLTIQCQVDSQVTMMFWYRQQPGQSLTLIATANQGSEATYESGFVIDKFPISRPNLTFSTLTVSNMSPEDSSIYLCSGAERNTEAFFGQGTRLTVV.